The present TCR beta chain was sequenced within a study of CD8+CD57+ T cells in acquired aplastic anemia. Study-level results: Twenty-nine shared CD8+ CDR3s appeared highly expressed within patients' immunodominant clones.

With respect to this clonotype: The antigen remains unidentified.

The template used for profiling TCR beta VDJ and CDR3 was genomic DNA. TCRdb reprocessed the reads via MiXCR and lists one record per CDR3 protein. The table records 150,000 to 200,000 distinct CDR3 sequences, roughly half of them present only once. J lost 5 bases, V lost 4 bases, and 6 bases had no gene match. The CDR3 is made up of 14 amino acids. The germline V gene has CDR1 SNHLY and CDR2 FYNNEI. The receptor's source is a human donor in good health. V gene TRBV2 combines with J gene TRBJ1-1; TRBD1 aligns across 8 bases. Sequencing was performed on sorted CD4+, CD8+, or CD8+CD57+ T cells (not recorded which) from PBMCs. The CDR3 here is CASSGTYRGTEAFF. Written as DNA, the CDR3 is TGTGCCAGCAGTGGCACTTACAGGGGGACTGAAGCTTTCTTT.